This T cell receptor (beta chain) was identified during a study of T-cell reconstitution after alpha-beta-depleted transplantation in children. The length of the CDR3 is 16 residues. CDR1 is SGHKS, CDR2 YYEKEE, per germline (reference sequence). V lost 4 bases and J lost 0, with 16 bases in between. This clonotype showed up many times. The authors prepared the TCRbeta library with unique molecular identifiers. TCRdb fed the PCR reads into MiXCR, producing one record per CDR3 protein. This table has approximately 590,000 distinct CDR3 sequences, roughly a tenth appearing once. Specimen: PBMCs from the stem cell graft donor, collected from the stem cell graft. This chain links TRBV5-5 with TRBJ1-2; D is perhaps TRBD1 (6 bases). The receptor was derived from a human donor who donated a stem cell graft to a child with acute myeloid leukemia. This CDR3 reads CASSPRRTDTNYGYTF. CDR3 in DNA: TGTGCCAGCAGCCCTCGAAGGACAGATACTAACTATGGCTACACCTTC.